The T cell receptor (beta chain) under discussion was sequenced for a study of cytotoxic CD8 clonotypes in ibrutinib-treated CLL. Profiling relied on immunoSEQ multiplex PCR, and the TCRdb table lists in-frame clones only, not all of them. The sample gives 150,000 to 250,000 clones, over 60% of which show up once; around 15% is in the top ten. Findings and limits, study-wide: Clonality increased with ibrutinib response but returned toward baseline at progression.

This clone was found a few times. Its specificity is unknown. The junction had 2 bases not matched to a gene; V was cut back by 5 bases and J by 0 bases. Germline CDR1 is MDHEN and CDR2 is SYDVKM. The CDR3 covers 14 residues. The TCR sequence derives from a human donor with chronic lymphocytic leukemia. The sample in question was PBMCs, obtained after 24 months of ibrutinib treatment. V usage is TRBV28 and J usage is TRBJ2-7; 9 nucleotides line up with TRBD2. CDR3 amino acids: CASSASGNSYEQYF. CDR3 sequence (DNA): TGTGCCAGCAGTGCTAGCGGGAACTCCTACGAGCAGTACTTC. The variable domain in full, with the rest retrieved from reference TRBV28 and TRBJ2-7, is DVKVTQSSRYLVKRTGEKVFLECVQDMDHENMFWYRQDPGLGLRLIYFSYDVKMKEKGDIPEGYSVSREKKERFSLILESASTNQTSMYLCASSASGNSYEQYFGPGTRLTVT.